This T cell receptor (beta chain) is drawn from a study of T cell repertoires in cytomegalovirus infection (dated 2019 in TCRdb). For the study in its entirety: The HLA type of each donor mattered for the analysis, because public TCR beta signatures pointed to carriage of CMV infection along with the matching HLA type. Paper-wide results and their limitations: The ex vivo response was dominated by HLA-C-restricted CMV-specific TCR beta clonotypes, which also provided the single most frequent clonotype in two of eight donors. In both this cohort and an independent approximately 400-donor cohort, the cumulative frequency of public TCR beta family members distinguished carriers of CMV infection plus the relevant HLA type.

This clonotype was detected many times. Its cognate antigen has yet to be identified. No per-base quality is available; no much larger clone lies one base away. Taken from cysteine to phenylalanine, the CDR3 has 18 residues. Of all the DNA, just the CDR3 is kept, 54 bases in frame from base 1. Germline trimming: 4 bases from V, 4 bases from J; junction bases outside gene matches: 16. Sequencing was performed on an Illumina HiSeq 1500. The public reads were run again by TCRdb, first through fastp at Q25 and then through MiXCR, and only productive beta chains were kept. For every CDR3 protein sequence, its rows merge into one entry that carries the most common genes and DNA. The sample has around 350,000 distinct CDR3 sequences on record, around 18% of them singletons. The ten largest make up approximately 10% of the sample.

The sequence joins TRBV12-3 or TRBV12-4 to TRBJ1-5, with 7 bases matching TRBD1. Sequenced input: PBMCs. The receptor was isolated from a human donor in good health (CMV status not recorded). Some clones in this sample may be carry-over from other donors' samples. The CDR3 protein is CASSYNMGPGGPNQPQHF. The DNA sequence is given as TGTGCCAGCAGTTACAACATGGGTCCAGGGGGTCCTAATCAGCCCCAGCATTTT.